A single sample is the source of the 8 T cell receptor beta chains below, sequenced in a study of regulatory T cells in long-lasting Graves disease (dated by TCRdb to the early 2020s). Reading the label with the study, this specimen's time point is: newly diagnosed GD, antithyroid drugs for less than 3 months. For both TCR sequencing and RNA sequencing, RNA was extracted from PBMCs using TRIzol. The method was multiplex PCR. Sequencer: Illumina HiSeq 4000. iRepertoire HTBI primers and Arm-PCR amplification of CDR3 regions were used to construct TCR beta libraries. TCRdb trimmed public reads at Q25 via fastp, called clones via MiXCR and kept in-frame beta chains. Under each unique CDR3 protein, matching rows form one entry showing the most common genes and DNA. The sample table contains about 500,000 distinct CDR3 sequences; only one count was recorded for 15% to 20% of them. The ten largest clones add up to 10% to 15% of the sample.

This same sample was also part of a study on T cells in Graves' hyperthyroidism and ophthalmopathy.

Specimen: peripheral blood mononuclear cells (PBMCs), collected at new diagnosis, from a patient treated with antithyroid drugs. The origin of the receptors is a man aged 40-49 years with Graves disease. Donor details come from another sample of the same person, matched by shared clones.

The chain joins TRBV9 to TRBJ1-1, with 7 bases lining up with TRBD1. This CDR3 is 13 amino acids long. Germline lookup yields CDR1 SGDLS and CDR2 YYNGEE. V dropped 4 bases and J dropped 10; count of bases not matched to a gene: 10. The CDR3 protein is CASSPDRVLPAFF. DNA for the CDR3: TGTGCCAGCAGCCCCGACAGGGTTTTACCAGCTTTCTTT. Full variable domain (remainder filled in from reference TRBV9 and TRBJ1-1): DSGVTQTPKHLITATGQRVTLRCSPRSGDLSVYWYQQSLDQGLQFLIQYYNGEERAKGNILERFSAQQFPDLHSELNLSSLELGDSALYFCASSPDRVLPAFFGQGTRLTVV.

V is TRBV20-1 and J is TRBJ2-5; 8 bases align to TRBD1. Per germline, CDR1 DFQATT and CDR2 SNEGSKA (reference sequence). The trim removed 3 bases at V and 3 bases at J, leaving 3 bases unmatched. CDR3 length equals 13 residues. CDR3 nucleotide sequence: TGCAGTGCTAGCCCGGGACAGGAAGAGACCCAGTACTTC. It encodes CSASPGQEETQYF.

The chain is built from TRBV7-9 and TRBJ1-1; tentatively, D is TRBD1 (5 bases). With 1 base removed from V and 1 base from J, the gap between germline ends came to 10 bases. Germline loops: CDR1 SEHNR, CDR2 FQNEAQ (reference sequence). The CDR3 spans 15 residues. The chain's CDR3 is CASSLVWRGNTEAFF. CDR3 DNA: TGTGCCAGCAGCTTAGTCTGGAGGGGGAACACTGAAGCTTTCTTT.

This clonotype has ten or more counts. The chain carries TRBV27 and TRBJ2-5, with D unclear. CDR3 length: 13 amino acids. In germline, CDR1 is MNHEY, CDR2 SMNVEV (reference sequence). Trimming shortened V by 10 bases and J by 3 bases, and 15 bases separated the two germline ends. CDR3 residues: CATVGSSEETQYF. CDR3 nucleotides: TGTGCCACCGTTGGATCATCGGAAGAGACCCAGTACTTC.

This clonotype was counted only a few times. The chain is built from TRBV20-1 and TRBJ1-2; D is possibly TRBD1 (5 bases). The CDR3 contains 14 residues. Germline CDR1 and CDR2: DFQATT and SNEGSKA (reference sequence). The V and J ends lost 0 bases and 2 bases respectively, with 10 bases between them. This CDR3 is CSARDREGNYGYTF. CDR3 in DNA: TGCAGTGCTAGAGACAGGGAAGGAAACTATGGCTACACCTTC.

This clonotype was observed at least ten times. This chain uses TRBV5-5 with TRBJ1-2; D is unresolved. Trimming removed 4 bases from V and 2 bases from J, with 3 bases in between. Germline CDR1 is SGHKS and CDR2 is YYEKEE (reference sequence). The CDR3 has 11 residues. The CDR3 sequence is CASSKNYGYTF. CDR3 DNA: TGTGCCAGCAGCAAGAACTATGGCTACACCTTC.

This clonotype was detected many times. The CDR3: CASSLEMGGYNEQFF. The CDR3 DNA is TGCGCCAGCAGCTTGGAAATGGGCGGTTACAATGAGCAGTTCTTC. The V and J genes are TRBV5-1 and TRBJ2-1; D is undetermined. Per the germline V gene, CDR1 is SGHRS and CDR2 is YFSETQ. The CDR3 extends over 15 amino acids. Trimming stripped 0 bases from V and 4 bases from J, with 11 bases between.

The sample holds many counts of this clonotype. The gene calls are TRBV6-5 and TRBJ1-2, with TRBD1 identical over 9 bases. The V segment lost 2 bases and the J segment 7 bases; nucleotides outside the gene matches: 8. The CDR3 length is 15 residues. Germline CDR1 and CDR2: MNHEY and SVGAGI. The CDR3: CASSYTGQGLSGYTF. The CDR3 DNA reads TGTGCCAGCAGTTACACGGGACAGGGTCTCTCTGGCTACACCTTC.